What follows is one TCR beta chain and its context. No antigen is known for it. TCRdb passed the reads through MiXCR, listing each CDR3 protein once. This table has some 800,000 distinct CDR3 sequences, 25% to 30% appearing once. This specimen comes from a study of T cell repertoires in cytomegalovirus infection. Overall study results and limits: CMV-specific TCR beta clonotypes restricted by HLA-C were the ones dominating the ex vivo response.

V was pared by 5 bases and J by 1 base, with 5 bases between. Germline V gives CDR1 SQVTM, CDR2 ANQGSEA. CDR3 length equals 11 residues. This specimen was cultured CD8+ T cells from PBMCs, taken from culture after CMV antigen stimulation. V and J are TRBV29-1 and TRBJ2-5; D unresolved. This TCR was recovered from a human donor in good health (CMV status not recorded). Some clones in this sample may be carry-over from other donors' samples. Here the CDR3 reads CSVLGQETQYF. Here the CDR3 DNA reads TGCAGCGTTCTCGGCCAAGAGACCCAGTACTTC.